This TCR beta chain emerged from a study of T cells in Graves' hyperthyroidism and ophthalmopathy. TCR beta CDR3 sequences were amplified from RNA transcripts. Researchers ran a first-round RT-PCR on the TCR CDR3 using the HTBI primer set. MiXCR, run by TCRdb on the multiplex PCR reads, gives a single entry per CDR3 protein. This sample yields about 320,000 distinct CDR3 sequences, of which 16% are seen a single time; around a third belongs to the top ten. Losses at the gene ends were 2 bases for V and 0 bases for J; bases not matched to a gene: 3. Looked up from germline, CDR1 is MNHEY and CDR2 is SVGAGI. This CDR3 contains 17 residues.

The specimen sequenced was blood. The TCR was taken from a man under 40 with Graves' hyperthyroidism. This chain joins TRBV6-5 and TRBJ2-6, with 8 bases that match TRBD1. The chain's CDR3 is CASSYGTGISGANVLTF. For the CDR3, the DNA is TGTGCCAGCAGTTACGGGACAGGTATCTCTGGGGCCAACGTCCTGACTTTC.